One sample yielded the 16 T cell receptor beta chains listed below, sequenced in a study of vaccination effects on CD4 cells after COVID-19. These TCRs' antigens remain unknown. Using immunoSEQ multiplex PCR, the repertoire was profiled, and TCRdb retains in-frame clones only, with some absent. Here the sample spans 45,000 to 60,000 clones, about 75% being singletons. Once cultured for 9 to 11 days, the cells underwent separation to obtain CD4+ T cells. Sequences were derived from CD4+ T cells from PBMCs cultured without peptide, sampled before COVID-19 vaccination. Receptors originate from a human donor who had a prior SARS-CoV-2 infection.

CDR3 sequence (DNA): TGTGCCAGTTCTCAAGGTTGGGGGATGGGGAACACTGAAGCTTTCTTT. This translates into CASSQGWGMGNTEAFF. The gene calls are TRBV27 and TRBJ1-1, with a possible D match to TRBD1 (5 bases). CDR1 is MNHEY, CDR2 SMNVEV, per germline (reference sequence). This CDR3 is 16 amino acids long. Trimming cost V 9 bases and J 1 base, with 21 bases left between them.

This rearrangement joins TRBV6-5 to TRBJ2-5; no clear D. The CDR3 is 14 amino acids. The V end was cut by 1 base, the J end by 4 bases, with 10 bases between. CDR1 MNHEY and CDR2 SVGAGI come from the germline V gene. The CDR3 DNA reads TGTGCCAGCAGTTACTGGGGTGGTGCAGAGACCCAGTACTTC. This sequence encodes CASSYWGGAETQYF.

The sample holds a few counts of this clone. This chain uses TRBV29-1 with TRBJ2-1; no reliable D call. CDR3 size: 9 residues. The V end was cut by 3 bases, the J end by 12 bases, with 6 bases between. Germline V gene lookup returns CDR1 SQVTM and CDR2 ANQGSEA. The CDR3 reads CSVDSGQFF. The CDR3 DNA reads TGCAGCGTTGATTCGGGGCAGTTCTTC.

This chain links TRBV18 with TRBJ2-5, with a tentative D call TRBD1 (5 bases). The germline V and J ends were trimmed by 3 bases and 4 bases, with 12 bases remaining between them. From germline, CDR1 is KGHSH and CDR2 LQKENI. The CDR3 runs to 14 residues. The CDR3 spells CASSPRVGRETQYF. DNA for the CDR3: TGTGCCAGCTCACCCAGGGTGGGGCGAGAGACCCAGTACTTC.

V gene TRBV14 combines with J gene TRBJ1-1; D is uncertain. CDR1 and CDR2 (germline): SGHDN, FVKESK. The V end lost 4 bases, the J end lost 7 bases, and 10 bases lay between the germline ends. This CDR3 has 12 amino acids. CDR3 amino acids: CASSPTHSEAFF. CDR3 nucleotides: TGTGCCAGCAGCCCCACCCACAGTGAAGCTTTCTTT.

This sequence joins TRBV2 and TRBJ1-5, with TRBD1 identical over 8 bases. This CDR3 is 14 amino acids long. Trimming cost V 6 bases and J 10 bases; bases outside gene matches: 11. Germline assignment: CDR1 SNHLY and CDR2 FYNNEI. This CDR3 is CASSAGTGGVPQHF. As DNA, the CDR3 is TGTGCCAGCAGCGCCGGGACAGGAGGGGTCCCCCAGCATTTT.

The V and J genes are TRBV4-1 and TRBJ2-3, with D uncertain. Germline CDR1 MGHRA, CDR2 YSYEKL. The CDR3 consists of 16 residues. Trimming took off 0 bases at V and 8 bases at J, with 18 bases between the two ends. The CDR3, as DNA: TGCGCCAGCAGCCAAGATGTGGTGCCCCCGCTGGGTACGCAGTATTTT. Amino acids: CASSQDVVPPLGTQYF.

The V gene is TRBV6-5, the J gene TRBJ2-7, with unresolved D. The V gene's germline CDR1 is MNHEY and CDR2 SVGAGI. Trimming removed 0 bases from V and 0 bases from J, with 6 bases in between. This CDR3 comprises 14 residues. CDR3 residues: CASSYSYSSYEQYF. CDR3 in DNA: TGTGCCAGCAGTTACTCGTACAGCTCCTACGAGCAGTACTTC.

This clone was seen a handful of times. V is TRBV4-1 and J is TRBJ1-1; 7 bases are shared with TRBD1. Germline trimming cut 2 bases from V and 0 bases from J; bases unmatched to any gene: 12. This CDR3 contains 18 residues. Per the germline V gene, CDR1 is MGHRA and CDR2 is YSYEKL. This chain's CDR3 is CASSQPYRQGPMNTEAFF. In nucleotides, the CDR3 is TGCGCCAGCAGCCAACCGTACCGACAGGGCCCCATGAACACTGAAGCTTTCTTT.

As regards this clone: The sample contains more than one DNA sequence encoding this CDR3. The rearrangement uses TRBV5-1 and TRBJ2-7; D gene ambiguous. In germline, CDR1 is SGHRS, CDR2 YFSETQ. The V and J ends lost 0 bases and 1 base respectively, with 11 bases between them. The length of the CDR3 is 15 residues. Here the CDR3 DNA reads TGCGCCAGCAGCTTGGGTCCGGGTCCGTCCTACGAGCAGTACTTC. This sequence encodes CASSLGPGPSYEQYF.

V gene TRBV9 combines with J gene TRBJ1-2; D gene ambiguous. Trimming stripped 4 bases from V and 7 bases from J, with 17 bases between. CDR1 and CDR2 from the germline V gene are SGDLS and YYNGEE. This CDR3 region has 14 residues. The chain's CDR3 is CASSRLTGGIGYTF. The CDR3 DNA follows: TGTGCCAGCAGCCGACTTACGGGTGGGATTGGCTACACCTTC.

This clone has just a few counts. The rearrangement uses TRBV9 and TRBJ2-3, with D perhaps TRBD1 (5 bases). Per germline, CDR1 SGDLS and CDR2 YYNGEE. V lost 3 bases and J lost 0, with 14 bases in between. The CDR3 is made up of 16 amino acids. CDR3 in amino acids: CASSGRQITSTDTQYF. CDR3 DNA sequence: TGTGCCAGCAGCGGACGACAGATAACTAGCACAGATACGCAGTATTTT.

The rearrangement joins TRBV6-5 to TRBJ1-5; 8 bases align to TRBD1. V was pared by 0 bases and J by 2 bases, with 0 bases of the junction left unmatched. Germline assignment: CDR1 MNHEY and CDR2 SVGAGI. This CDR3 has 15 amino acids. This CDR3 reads CASSYSTGGNQPQHF. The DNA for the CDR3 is TGTGCCAGCAGTTACTCGACAGGGGGCAATCAGCCCCAGCATTTT.

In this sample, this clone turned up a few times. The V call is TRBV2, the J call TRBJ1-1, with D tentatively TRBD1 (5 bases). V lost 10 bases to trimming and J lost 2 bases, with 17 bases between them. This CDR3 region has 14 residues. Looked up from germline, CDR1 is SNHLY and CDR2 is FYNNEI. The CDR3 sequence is CANQSRVGNTEAFF. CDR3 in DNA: TGTGCCAACCAATCCAGGGTCGGAAACACTGAAGCTTTCTTT. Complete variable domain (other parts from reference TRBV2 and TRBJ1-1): EPEVTQTPSHQVTQMGQEVILRCVPISNHLYFYWYRQILGQKVEFLVSFYNNEISEKSEIFDDQFSVERPDGSNFTLKIRSTKLEDSAMYFCANQSRVGNTEAFFGQGTRLTVV.

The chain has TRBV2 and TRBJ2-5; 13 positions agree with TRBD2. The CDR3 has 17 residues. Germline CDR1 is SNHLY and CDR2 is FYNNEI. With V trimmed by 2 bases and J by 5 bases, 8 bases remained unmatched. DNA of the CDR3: TGTGCCAGCAGTGAACCGCAACTAGCGGGGGGGCCCGAGACCCAGTACTTC. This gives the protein CASSEPQLAGGPETQYF.

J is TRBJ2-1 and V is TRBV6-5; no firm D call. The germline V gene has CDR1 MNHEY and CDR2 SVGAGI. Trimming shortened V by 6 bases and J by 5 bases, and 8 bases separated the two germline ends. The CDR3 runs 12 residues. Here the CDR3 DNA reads TGTGCCAGCAGACCCTGGAACAATGAGCAGTTCTTC. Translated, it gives CASRPWNNEQFF.